A selection of T cell receptor beta chains follows, all from one sample in a study of shared clonotypes between healthy human individuals. Sequencing used immunoSEQ multiplex PCR; TCRdb keeps in-frame clones, though not all of them. The profile covers roughly 2.2 million clones, with about 90% appearing a single time and 0.37% taken by the ten largest. The sample comprised naive CD4+ T cells from PBMCs. The receptors shown here come from a young man in good health. Some clones in this sample may be carry-over from other donors' samples. Both conserved end residues are part of each CDR3. The order of the fields is CDR3 DNA, CDR3 protein, D gene, J gene, clone size, V gene. D genes are given only for firm matches. A row's size may be missing; if present it is once, few, many or a size class.

cdr3_nt: TGTGCCAGCAGCGGGGATTCTGGGGCCAACGTCCTGACTTTC; cdr3_aa: CASSGDSGANVLTF; d_call: .; j_call: TRBJ2-6; clone_size: .; v_call: TRBV28
cdr3_nt: TGTGCCAGCAGCCCCCAGGGTGGACAGGGTTTTGCAGAGACCCAGTACTTC; cdr3_aa: CASSPQGGQGFAETQYF; d_call: TRBD1; j_call: TRBJ2-5; clone_size: .; v_call: TRBV28
cdr3_nt: TGTGCCAGCAGTTCAGGACAGGGTACAGATACGCAGTATTTT; cdr3_aa: CASSSGQGTDTQYF; d_call: TRBD1; j_call: TRBJ2-3; clone_size: .; v_call: TRBV7-2
cdr3_nt: TGTGCCAGCAGCTTACTTGAGGGCGGGGAGACCCAGTACTTC; cdr3_aa: CASSLLEGGETQYF; d_call: .; j_call: TRBJ2-5; clone_size: .; v_call: TRBV7-9
cdr3_nt: TGTGCCAGCAGCTCTCCTACTAGGAGCTCCTACGAGCAGTACTTC; cdr3_aa: CASSSPTRSSYEQYF; d_call: .; j_call: TRBJ2-7; clone_size: .; v_call: TRBV28
cdr3_nt: TGTGCCAGCATCGATAGGGGAGAGACCCAGTACTTC; cdr3_aa: CASIDRGETQYF; d_call: .; j_call: TRBJ2-5; clone_size: few; v_call: TRBV2
cdr3_nt: TGTGCCAGCAGTTGGCTAGGGACAGGCTACCACGAGCAGTACTTC; cdr3_aa: CASSWLGTGYHEQYF; d_call: TRBD1; j_call: TRBJ2-7; clone_size: once; v_call: TRBV27
cdr3_nt: TGTGCCAGCAGTGAACCTCGGGGCCGCAATGAGCAGTTCTTC; cdr3_aa: CASSEPRGRNEQFF; d_call: .; j_call: TRBJ2-1; clone_size: .; v_call: TRBV25-1
cdr3_nt: TGTGCCAGCAGTTCGTACCCATCCGGCGGTTACGAGCAGTACTTC; cdr3_aa: CASSSYPSGGYEQYF; d_call: .; j_call: TRBJ2-7; clone_size: .; v_call: TRBV27
cdr3_nt: TGTGCCAGCAGCCCCACTGGCGGGAAAGATACGCAGTATTTT; cdr3_aa: CASSPTGGKDTQYF; d_call: .; j_call: TRBJ2-3; clone_size: once; v_call: TRBV5-4
cdr3_nt: TGTGCCAGCAGCCCTCGGACGAACACCGGGGAGCTGTTTTTT; cdr3_aa: CASSPRTNTGELFF; d_call: .; j_call: TRBJ2-2; clone_size: .; v_call: TRBV9
cdr3_nt: TGTGCCAGCCTCTACACAAGACCTGGGGAAGCTTTCTTT; cdr3_aa: CASLYTRPGEAFF; d_call: .; j_call: TRBJ1-1; clone_size: few; v_call: TRBV28
cdr3_nt: TGTGCCTGCCCCAGGACAGGGCGGGGTGAGCAGTTCTTC; cdr3_aa: CACPRTGRGEQFF; d_call: TRBD1; j_call: TRBJ2-1; clone_size: once; v_call: TRBV30
cdr3_nt: TGTGCCAGCAGGTGGGACAGGGGGCTAAACACTGAAGCTTTCTTT; cdr3_aa: CASRWDRGLNTEAFF; d_call: TRBD1; j_call: TRBJ1-1; clone_size: .; v_call: TRBV2
cdr3_nt: TGTGCCAGCAGTTCTTTAGGCGGGAAAGACTACTACAATGAGCAGTTCTTC; cdr3_aa: CASSSLGGKDYYNEQFF; d_call: .; j_call: TRBJ2-1; clone_size: .; v_call: TRBV27
cdr3_nt: TGTGCCAGCGCGGCCAGAAACAATGAAAAACTGTTTTTT; cdr3_aa: CASAARNNEKLFF; d_call: .; j_call: TRBJ1-4; clone_size: .; v_call: TRBV6-5
cdr3_nt: TGTGCCAGCAGTCTACCCCAGACAGGGGGCTCCGGGGAGCTGTTTTTT; cdr3_aa: CASSLPQTGGSGELFF; d_call: TRBD1; j_call: TRBJ2-2; clone_size: .; v_call: TRBV5-4
cdr3_nt: TGTGCCAGCTCACCACAAAACGCCGGGAACACTGAAGCTTTCTTT; cdr3_aa: CASSPQNAGNTEAFF; d_call: .; j_call: TRBJ1-1; clone_size: .; v_call: TRBV18
cdr3_nt: TGCAGTGGTCACGACACTTATGGCTACACCTTC; cdr3_aa: CSGHDTYGYTF; d_call: .; j_call: TRBJ1-2; clone_size: .; v_call: TRBV20-1
cdr3_nt: TGTGCCAGCAGCCCGGGACAAATAGGGACCCAGTACTTC; cdr3_aa: CASSPGQIGTQYF; d_call: .; j_call: TRBJ2-5; clone_size: .; v_call: TRBV11-2
cdr3_nt: TGTGCCAGCAGCTTAGCGACCGGCAGGGGGAGCGGGGGGTATAGCAATCAGCCCCAGCATTTT; cdr3_aa: CASSLATGRGSGGYSNQPQHF; d_call: TRBD1; j_call: TRBJ1-5; clone_size: .; v_call: TRBV7-8
cdr3_nt: TGTGCCAGCAGGAGAGCACCCACAGATACGCAGTATTTT; cdr3_aa: CASRRAPTDTQYF; d_call: .; j_call: TRBJ2-3; clone_size: .; v_call: TRBV6-1
cdr3_nt: TGCAGTGCGGCCCAATCGGGAGAGCTGTTTTTT; cdr3_aa: CSAAQSGELFF; d_call: .; j_call: TRBJ2-2; clone_size: .; v_call: TRBV20-1
cdr3_nt: TGTGCCACCAGCAGAGGGGAAAGTAGAAAGGCTTTCTTT; cdr3_aa: CATSRGESRKAFF; d_call: .; j_call: TRBJ1-1; clone_size: once; v_call: TRBV15
cdr3_nt: TGCGCCAGCAGCTCCCCCCGGTGGTATTTT; cdr3_aa: CASSSPRWYF; d_call: .; j_call: TRBJ2-3; clone_size: .; v_call: TRBV5-1
cdr3_nt: TGTGCCAGCAGCTCCCCGACAGATACGCAGTATTTT; cdr3_aa: CASSSPTDTQYF; d_call: .; j_call: TRBJ2-3; clone_size: .; v_call: TRBV7-2
cdr3_nt: TGTGCCAGCAGTCCGAGGGGACGATCCTACGAGCAGTACTTC; cdr3_aa: CASSPRGRSYEQYF; d_call: .; j_call: TRBJ2-7; clone_size: .; v_call: TRBV6-1
cdr3_nt: TGTGCCAGCAGCACAAGGACAGGTGGAGAAGACACTGAAGCTTTCTTT; cdr3_aa: CASSTRTGGEDTEAFF; d_call: TRBD1; j_call: TRBJ1-1; clone_size: .; v_call: TRBV11-2
cdr3_nt: TGTGCCAGCAGCCCGGGGCTAGCGGAAACCGGGGAGCTGTTTTTT; cdr3_aa: CASSPGLAETGELFF; d_call: TRBD2; j_call: TRBJ2-2; clone_size: .; v_call: TRBV7-2
cdr3_nt: TGTGCCAGCAGCTCCTCGGCCAACGTCCTGACTTTC; cdr3_aa: CASSSSANVLTF; d_call: .; j_call: TRBJ2-6; clone_size: .; v_call: TRBV7-3
cdr3_nt: TGTGCCAGCAGTTCCTTGGACCTCAAAAACATTCAGTACTTC; cdr3_aa: CASSSLDLKNIQYF; d_call: .; j_call: TRBJ2-4; clone_size: .; v_call: TRBV28
cdr3_nt: TGTGCCAGCAGTGAACTCAAGGGGAGAAACTCTGGAAACACCATATATTTT; cdr3_aa: CASSELKGRNSGNTIYF; d_call: .; j_call: TRBJ1-3; clone_size: .; v_call: TRBV25-1